This T cell receptor beta chain was sequenced during a study of blood T cell repertoires in COVID-19. Overall study: Specimens from acute and convalescent COVID-19 originated in the United States, Italy and Spain. From T cells, B-cell-depleted T cells, or PBMCs came the material, which was cDNA or gDNA.

As processed by the authors: The authors estimated nucleated cell counts from reference gene primer amplification. The repertoire was sequenced with immunoSEQ multiplex PCR; TCRdb's copy has only in-frame clones and lacks some. V, J and clone size are those of that table, while D and trimming were read from the DNA. The table lists roughly 230,000 clones, 65% to 85% of them singletons. The CDR3 runs to 16 residues. Per the germline V gene, CDR1 is KGHSY and CDR2 is FQNENV. The ends lost 0 bases at V and 1 base at J; junction bases unmatched: 3. This sequence originates from a man aged 35 to 55 with active or convalescent COVID-19. The sample taken for sequencing was peripheral blood. The V and J genes are TRBV16 and TRBJ1-5, with 7 bases that match TRBD1. The CDR3 region has the DNA TGTGCCAGCAGCCAATCAGAGGGGGCCAGCAATCAGCCCCAGCATTTT. Protein: CASSQSEGASNQPQHF.